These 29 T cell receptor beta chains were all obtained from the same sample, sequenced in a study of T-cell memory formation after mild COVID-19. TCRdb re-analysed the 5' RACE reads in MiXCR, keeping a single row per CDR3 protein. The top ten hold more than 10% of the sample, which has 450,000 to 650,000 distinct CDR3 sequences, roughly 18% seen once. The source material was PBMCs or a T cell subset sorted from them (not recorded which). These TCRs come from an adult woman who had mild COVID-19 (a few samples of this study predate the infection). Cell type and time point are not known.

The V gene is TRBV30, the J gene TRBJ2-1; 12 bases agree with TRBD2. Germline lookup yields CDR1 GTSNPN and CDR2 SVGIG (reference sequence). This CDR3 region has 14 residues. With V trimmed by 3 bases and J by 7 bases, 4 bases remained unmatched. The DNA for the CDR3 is TGTGCCTGGAGGGCTAGCGGGAGGGCTAATGAGCAGTTCTTC. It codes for CAWRASGRANEQFF.

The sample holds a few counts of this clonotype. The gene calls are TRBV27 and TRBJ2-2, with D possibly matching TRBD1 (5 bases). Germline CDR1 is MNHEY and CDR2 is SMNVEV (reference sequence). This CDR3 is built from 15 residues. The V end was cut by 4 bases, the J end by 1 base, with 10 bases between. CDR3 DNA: TGTGCCAGCAGTTCCAACAGGTTGAACACCGGGGAGCTGTTTTTT. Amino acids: CASSSNRLNTGELFF.

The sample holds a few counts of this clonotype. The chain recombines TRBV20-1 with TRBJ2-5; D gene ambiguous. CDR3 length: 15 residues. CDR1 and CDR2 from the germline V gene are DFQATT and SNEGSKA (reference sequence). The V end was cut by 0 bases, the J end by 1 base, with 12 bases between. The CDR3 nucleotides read TGCAGTGCTAGAGATCAGGCGGAATTCCAAGAGACCCAGTACTTC. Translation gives CSARDQAEFQETQYF.

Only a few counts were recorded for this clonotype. The CDR3 region is CATNFPTATGLRGEQFF. In DNA, the CDR3 is TGTGCCACCAATTTCCCGACAGCAACAGGTTTACGGGGTGAGCAGTTCTTC. V gene TRBV24-1 combines with J gene TRBJ2-1, with D possibly being TRBD1 or TRBD2 (5 bases each). The CDR3 totals 17 residues. Per the germline V gene, CDR1 is KGHDR and CDR2 is SFDVKD. Trimming cost V 8 bases and J 9 bases, with 28 bases left between them.

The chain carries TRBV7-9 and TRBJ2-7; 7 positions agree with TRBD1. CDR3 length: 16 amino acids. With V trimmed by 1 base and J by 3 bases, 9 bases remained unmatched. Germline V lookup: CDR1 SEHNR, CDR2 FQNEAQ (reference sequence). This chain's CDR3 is CASSLDRTGLFYEQYF. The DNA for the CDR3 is TGTGCCAGCAGCTTAGACCGGACAGGACTTTTCTACGAGCAGTACTTC.

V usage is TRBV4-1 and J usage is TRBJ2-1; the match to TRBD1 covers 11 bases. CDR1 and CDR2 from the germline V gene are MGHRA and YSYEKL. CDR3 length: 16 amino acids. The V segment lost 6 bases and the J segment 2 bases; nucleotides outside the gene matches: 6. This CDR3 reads CASSPPGQGAYNEQFF. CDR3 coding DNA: TGCGCCAGCAGTCCCCCGGGACAGGGGGCCTACAATGAGCAGTTCTTC.

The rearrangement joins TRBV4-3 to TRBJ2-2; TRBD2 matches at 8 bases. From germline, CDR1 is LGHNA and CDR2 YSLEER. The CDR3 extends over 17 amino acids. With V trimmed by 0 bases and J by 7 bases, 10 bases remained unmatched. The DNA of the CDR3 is TGCGCCAGCAGCCAAGAACCCGGGACTAGGAGGATCGGGGAGCTGTTTTTT. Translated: CASSQEPGTRRIGELFF.

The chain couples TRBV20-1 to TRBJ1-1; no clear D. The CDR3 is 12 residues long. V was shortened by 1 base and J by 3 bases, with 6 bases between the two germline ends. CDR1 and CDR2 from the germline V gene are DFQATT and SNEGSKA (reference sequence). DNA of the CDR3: TGCAGTGCTAGAGTCGGGGACACTGAAGCTTTCTTT. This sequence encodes CSARVGDTEAFF.

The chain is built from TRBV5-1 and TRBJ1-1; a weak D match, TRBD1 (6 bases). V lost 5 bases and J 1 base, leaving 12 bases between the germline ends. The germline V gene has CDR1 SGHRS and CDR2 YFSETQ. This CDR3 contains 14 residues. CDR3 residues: CASSEQGQNTEAFF. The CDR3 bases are TGCGCCAGCAGTGAACAGGGCCAGAACACTGAAGCTTTCTTT. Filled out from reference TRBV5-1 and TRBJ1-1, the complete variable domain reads KAGVTQTPRYLIKTRGQQVTLSCSPISGHRSVSWYQQTPGQGLQFLFEYFSETQRNKGNFPGRFSGRQFSNSRSEMNVSTLELGDSALYLCASSEQGQNTEAFFGQGTRLTVV.

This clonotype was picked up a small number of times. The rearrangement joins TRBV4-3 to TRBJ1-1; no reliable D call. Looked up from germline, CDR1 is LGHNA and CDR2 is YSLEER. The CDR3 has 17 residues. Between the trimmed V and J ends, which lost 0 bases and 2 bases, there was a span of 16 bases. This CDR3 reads CASSQDITLVGNTEAFF. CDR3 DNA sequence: TGCGCCAGCAGCCAAGATATCACCCTGGTGGGTAACACTGAAGCTTTCTTT.

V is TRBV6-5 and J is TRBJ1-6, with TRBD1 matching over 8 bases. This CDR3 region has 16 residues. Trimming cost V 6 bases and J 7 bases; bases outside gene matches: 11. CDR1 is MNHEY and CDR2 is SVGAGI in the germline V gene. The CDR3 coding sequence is TGTGCCAGCAGCCAGGCCCTTAGGACAGGGAATTCACCCCTCCACTTT. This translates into CASSQALRTGNSPLHF.

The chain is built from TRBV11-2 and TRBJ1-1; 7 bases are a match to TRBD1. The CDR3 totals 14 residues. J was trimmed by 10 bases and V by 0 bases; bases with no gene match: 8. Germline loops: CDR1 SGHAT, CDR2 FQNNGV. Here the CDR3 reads CASSLEGRGRGAFF. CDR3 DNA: TGTGCCAGCAGCTTAGAAGGGAGGGGGCGAGGAGCTTTCTTT. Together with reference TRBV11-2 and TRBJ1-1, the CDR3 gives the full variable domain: EAGVAQSPRYKIIEKRQSVAFWCNPISGHATLYWYQQILGQGPKLLIQFQNNGVVDDSQLPKDRFSAERLKGVDSTLKIQPAKLEDSAVYLCASSLEGRGRGAFFGQGTRLTVV.

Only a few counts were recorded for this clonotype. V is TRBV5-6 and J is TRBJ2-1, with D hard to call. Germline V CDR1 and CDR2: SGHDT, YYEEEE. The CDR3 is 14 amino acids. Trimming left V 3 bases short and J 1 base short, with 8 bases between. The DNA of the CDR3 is TGTGCCAGCAGCTCACGTAGGTCCTACAATGAGCAGTTCTTC. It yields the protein CASSSRRSYNEQFF.

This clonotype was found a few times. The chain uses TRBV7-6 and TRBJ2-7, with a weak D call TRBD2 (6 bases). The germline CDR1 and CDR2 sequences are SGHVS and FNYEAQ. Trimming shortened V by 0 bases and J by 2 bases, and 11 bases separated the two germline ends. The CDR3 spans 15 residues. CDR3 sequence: CASSLAPGVTYEQYF. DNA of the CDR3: TGTGCCAGCAGCTTAGCGCCGGGGGTCACCTACGAGCAGTACTTC.

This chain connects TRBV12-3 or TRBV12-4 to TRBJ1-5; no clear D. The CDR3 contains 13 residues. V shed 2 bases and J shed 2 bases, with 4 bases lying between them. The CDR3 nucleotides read TGTGCCAGCAGTTTAAGCCGCAATCAGCCCCAGCATTTT. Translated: CASSLSRNQPQHF.

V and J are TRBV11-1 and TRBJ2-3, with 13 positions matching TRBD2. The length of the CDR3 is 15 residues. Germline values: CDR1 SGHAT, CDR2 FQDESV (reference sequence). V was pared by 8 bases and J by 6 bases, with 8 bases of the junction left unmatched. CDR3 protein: CASVLGLAGADTQYF. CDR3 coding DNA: TGTGCCAGCGTACTCGGACTAGCGGGAGCGGATACGCAGTATTTT. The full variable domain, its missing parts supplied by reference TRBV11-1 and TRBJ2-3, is EAEVAQSPRYKITEKSQAVAFWCDPISGHATLYWYRQILGQGPELLVQFQDESVVDDSQLPKDRFSAERLKGVDSTLKIQPAELGDSAMYLCASVLGLAGADTQYFGPGTRLTVL.

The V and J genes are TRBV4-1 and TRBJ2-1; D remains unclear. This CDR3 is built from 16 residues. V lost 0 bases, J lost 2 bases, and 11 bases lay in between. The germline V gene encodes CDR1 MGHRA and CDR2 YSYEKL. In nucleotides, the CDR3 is TGCGCCAGCAGCCAAGATTCGCGGTCCACCTACAATGAGCAGTTCTTC. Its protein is CASSQDSRSTYNEQFF.

In nucleotides, the CDR3 is TGTGCCATCAGTGTCGGGACAGGGGCCGAAAAACTGTTTTTT. Translating it yields CAISVGTGAEKLFF. The chain carries TRBV10-3 and TRBJ1-4, with 10 bases that match TRBD1. Germline trimming cut 4 bases from V and 8 bases from J; bases unmatched to any gene: 4. This CDR3 is built from 14 residues. Germline assignment: CDR1 ENHRY and CDR2 SYGVKD.

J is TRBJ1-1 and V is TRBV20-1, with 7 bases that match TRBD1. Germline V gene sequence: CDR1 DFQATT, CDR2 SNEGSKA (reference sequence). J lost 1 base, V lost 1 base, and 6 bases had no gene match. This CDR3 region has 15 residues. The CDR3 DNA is TGCAGTGCTAGAGCGGACAGGAGGGGGAACACTGAAGCTTTCTTT. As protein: CSARADRRGNTEAFF.

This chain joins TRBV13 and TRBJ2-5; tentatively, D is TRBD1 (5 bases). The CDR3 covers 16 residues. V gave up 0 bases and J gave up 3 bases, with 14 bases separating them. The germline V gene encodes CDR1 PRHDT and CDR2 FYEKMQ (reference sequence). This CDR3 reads CASSLGTATWEETQYF. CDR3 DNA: TGTGCCAGCAGCTTAGGGACAGCTACATGGGAAGAGACCCAGTACTTC.

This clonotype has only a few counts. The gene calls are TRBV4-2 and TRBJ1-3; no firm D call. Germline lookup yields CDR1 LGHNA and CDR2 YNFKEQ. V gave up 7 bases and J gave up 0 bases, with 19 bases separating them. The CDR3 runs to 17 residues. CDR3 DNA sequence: TGTGCCAGCACCCGGGAGGCCTCTTCGCCCTCTGGAAACACCATATATTTT. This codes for CASTREASSPSGNTIYF.

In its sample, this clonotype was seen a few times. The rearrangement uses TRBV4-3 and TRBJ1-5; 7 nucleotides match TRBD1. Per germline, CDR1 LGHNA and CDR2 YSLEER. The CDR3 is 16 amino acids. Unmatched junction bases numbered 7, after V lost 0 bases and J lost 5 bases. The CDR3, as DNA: TGCGCCAGCAGCCAAGATAACAGGGGTTCGTATCAGCCCCAGCATTTT. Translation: CASSQDNRGSYQPQHF.

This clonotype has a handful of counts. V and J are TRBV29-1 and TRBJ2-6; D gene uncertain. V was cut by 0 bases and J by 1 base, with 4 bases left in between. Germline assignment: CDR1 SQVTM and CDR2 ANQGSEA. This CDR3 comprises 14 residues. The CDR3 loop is CSVEDISGANVLTF. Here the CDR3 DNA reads TGCAGCGTTGAAGACATTTCTGGGGCCAACGTCCTGACTTTC.

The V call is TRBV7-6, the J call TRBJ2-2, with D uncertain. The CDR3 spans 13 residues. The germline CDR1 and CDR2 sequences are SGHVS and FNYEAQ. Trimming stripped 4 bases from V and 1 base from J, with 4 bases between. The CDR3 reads CASSSLNTGELFF. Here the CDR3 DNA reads TGTGCCAGCAGCTCATTGAACACCGGGGAGCTGTTTTTT.

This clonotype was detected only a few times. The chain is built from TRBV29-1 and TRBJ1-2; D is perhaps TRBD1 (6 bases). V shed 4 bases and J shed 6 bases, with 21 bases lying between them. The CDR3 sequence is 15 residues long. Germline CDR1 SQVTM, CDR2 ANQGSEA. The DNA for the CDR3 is TGCAGCGTTGTCGGGACCGTCACAGGGAAGGATGGCTACACCTTC. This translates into CSVVGTVTGKDGYTF.

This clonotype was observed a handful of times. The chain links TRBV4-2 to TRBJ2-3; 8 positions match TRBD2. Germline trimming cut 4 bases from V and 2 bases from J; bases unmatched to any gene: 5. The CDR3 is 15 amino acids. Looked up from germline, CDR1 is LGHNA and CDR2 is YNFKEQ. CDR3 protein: CASSPGLAHTDTQYF. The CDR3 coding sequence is TGTGCCAGCAGCCCAGGACTAGCTCACACAGATACGCAGTATTTT.

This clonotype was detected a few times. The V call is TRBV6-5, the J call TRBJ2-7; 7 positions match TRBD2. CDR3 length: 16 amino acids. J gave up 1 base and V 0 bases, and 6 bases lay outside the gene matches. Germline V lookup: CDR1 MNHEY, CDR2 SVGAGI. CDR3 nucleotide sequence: TGTGCCAGCAGTTACTCGATTGTGCGGGGGTCCTACGAGCAGTACTTC. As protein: CASSYSIVRGSYEQYF.

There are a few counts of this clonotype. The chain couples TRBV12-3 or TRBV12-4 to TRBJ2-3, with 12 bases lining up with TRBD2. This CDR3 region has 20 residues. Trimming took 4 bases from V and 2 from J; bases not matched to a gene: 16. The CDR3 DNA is TGTGCCAGCAGTTCCAAGGACTGGCTAGCGGGAGGGTCTGACACAGATACGCAGTATTTT. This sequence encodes CASSSKDWLAGGSDTDTQYF.

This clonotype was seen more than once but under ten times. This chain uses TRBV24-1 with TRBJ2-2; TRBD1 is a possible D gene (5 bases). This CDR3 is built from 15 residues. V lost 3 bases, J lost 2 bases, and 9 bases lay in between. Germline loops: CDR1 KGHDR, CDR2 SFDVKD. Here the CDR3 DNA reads TGTGCCACCAGTGATAGGGGCCGAAACACCGGGGAGCTGTTTTTT. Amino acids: CATSDRGRNTGELFF.